This T cell receptor beta chain was captured in a study of cytomegalovirus exposure and HLA in healthy donors. In the study overall: Genotyping of hundreds of donors showed that 80% to 90% belonged to the Caucasian-associated ancestry cluster.

On this clone: Its specificity is unknown.

The PCR was carried out with 60 Vbeta primers and 13 Jbeta primers. TCRdb's table, derived via immunoSEQ multiplex PCR, lists solely in-frame clones and lacks some. The sample yields under 200,000 clones, 60% to 80% seen once. General observations from the study: Solely CMV serostatus was available to characterize immune exposure.

Germline CDR1 and CDR2: SGHDT and YYEEEE. The CDR3 is made up of 15 amino acids. Trimming pared 4 bases from V and 5 bases from J, leaving 15 bases between. The sequence derives from a man in his sixties in good health and CMV-seronegative. Sequenced input: PBMCs. This chain connects TRBV5-6 to TRBJ1-4; D is ambiguous. CDR3 sequence (DNA): TGTGCCAGCAGCCCCTCCGGGATAGGAAATGAAAAACTGTTTTTT. It encodes CASSPSGIGNEKLFF.